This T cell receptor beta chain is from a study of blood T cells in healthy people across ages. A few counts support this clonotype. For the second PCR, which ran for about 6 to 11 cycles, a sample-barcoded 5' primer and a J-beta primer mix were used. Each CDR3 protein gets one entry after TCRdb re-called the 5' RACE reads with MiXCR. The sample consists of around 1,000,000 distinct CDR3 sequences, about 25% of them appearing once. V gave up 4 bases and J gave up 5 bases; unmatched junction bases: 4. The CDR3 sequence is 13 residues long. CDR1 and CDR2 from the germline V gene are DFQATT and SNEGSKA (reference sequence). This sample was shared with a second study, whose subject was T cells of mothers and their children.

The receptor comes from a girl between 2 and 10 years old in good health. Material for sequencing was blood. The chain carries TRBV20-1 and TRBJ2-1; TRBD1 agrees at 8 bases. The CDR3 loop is CSAINRGNNEQFF. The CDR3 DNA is TGCAGTGCTATAAACAGGGGGAACAATGAGCAGTTCTTC.